These 10 T cell receptor beta chains came from one sample sequenced in a study of OX40 agonist ivuxolimab in advanced cancers. Repertoires were generated with immunoSEQ multiplex PCR, while TCRdb's copy carries only in-frame clones and drops some. The sample shows about 20,000 clones, about 71% of them seen only once. The sample consisted of CD4+ or CD8+ T cells sorted from blood, taken in a trial of the OX40 agonist ivuxolimab. These TCRs come from an adult with an advanced solid tumor such as melanoma, head and neck, liver or kidney cancer.

CDR3: CASSVSSGRGNEQFF. CDR3 in DNA: TGTGCCAGCAGCGTTTCTAGCGGTAGAGGAAATGAGCAGTTCTTC. This sequence joins TRBV9 and TRBJ2-1; TRBD2 agrees at 7 bases. V shed 2 bases and J 7 bases; nucleotides not matched to a gene: 9. The CDR3 has 15 residues. Germline loops: CDR1 SGDLS, CDR2 YYNGEE.

Judged by abundance, this clone is medium-sized (0.01 to 0.1%). The V call is TRBV9, the J call TRBJ1-1; D perhaps matches TRBD1 (6 bases). The CDR3 loop spans 14 amino acids. Germline V CDR1 and CDR2: SGDLS, YYNGEE. Trimming took 4 bases from V and 0 from J, leaving 10 bases between them. The CDR3 is CASSPGHLNTEAFF. As DNA, the CDR3 is TGTGCCAGCAGCCCGGGACACTTGAACACTGAAGCTTTCTTT.

The V and J genes are TRBV27 and TRBJ2-7; 9 bases match TRBD2. With 4 bases clipped from V and 0 bases from J, the junction kept 4 bases outside the gene matches. This CDR3 comprises 15 residues. Germline V lookup: CDR1 MNHEY, CDR2 SMNVEV (reference sequence). The CDR3 region is CASSSSSGASYEQYF. CDR3 DNA: TGTGCCAGCAGTTCATCTAGCGGGGCCTCCTACGAGCAGTACTTC.

The table lists this clone with a count of one. The chain employs TRBV27 and TRBJ2-3, with 12 bases aligning to TRBD2. There are 16 residues in the CDR3. Germline values: CDR1 MNHEY, CDR2 SMNVEV (reference sequence). V was pared by 5 bases and J by 2 bases, with 5 bases of the junction left unmatched. CDR3 nucleotides: TGTGCCAGCAGTCCCAGACTAGCGGGAGTCACAGATACGCAGTATTTT. Translating it yields CASSPRLAGVTDTQYF.

This clone was observed a few times. The chain uses TRBV5-4 and TRBJ2-2; 14 bases match TRBD2. The germline V gene has CDR1 SGHNT and CDR2 YYREEE (reference sequence). The trim removed 3 bases at V and 4 bases at J, leaving 5 bases unmatched. CDR3 length: 17 amino acids. Here the CDR3 DNA reads TGTGCCAGCAGCTGGGGGACTAGCGGGAGAGGCACCGGGGAGCTGTTTTTT. Residues: CASSWGTSGRGTGELFF.

The chain recombines TRBV28 with TRBJ2-7; 10 nucleotides line up with TRBD2. Germline V CDR1 and CDR2: MDHEN, SYDVKM. The J segment lost 2 bases and the V segment lost 3 bases, leaving 13 bases of the junction unmatched. The CDR3 has 18 amino acids. The CDR3 region has the DNA TGTGCCAGCAGTTTGTCACCGGGACTAGCGAGAGGGCCCTACGAGCAGTACTTC. Translating gives CASSLSPGLARGPYEQYF.

The chain links TRBV7-2 to TRBJ2-1, with 8 bases that match TRBD2. The V segment lost 5 bases and the J segment 5 bases; nucleotides outside the gene matches: 8. This CDR3 region has 15 residues. Germline-derived CDR1 and CDR2 are SGHTA and FQGNSA. CDR3 sequence: CASSDPGTRNNEQFF. CDR3 coding DNA: TGTGCCAGCAGCGACCCCGGGACTAGAAACAATGAGCAGTTCTTC.

The rearrangement uses TRBV23-1 and TRBJ2-5; possibly TRBD2 for D (7 bases). TRBV23-1 is filed as an ORF, its function uncertain. Trimming removed 1 base at V and 4 bases at J, with 13 bases between. The CDR3 covers 15 residues. The CDR3 reads CASSQLGGRGETQYF. The CDR3 region has the DNA TGCGCCAGCAGTCAATTGGGGGGGCGTGGAGAGACCCAGTACTTC.

In DNA form, the CDR3 reads TGTGCCACCCAGACAGAATCCTACGAGCAGTACTTC. It is translated as CATQTESYEQYF. The chain is built from TRBV28 and TRBJ2-7, with a possible D match to TRBD1 (5 bases). The CDR3 runs 12 residues. Germline CDR1 and CDR2: MDHEN and SYDVKM. Trimming left V 10 bases short and J 1 base short, with 11 bases between.

This clone was picked up a small number of times. The V gene is TRBV7-6, the J gene TRBJ2-1, with TRBD2 matching 12 bases. CDR3 size: 15 residues. Trimming removed 3 bases from V and 7 bases from J; junction bases left unmatched: 4. Looked up from germline, CDR1 is SGHVS and CDR2 is FNYEAQ. The CDR3 loop is CASSFRTSGNNEQFF. For the CDR3, the DNA is TGTGCCAGCAGCTTTAGGACTAGCGGGAATAATGAGCAGTTCTTC.